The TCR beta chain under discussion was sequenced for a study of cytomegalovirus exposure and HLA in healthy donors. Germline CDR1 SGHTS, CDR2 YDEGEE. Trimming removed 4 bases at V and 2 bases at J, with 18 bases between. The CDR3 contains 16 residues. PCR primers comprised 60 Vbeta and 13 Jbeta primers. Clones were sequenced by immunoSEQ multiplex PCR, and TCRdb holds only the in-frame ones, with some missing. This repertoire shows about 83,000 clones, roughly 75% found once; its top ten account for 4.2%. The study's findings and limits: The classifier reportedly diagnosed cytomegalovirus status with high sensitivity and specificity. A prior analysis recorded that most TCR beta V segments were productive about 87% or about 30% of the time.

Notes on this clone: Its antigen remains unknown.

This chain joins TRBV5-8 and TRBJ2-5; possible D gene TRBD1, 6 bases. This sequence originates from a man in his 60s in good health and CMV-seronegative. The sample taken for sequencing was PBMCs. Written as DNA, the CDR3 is TGTGCCAGCAGCCCGGCTGGACAGAGTTATCAAGAGACCCAGTACTTC. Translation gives CASSPAGQSYQETQYF.